Listed below are T cell receptor beta chains from one sample, sequenced in a study of blood T cell repertoires in COVID-19. The protocol was immunoSEQ multiplex PCR, while the TCRdb copy is restricted to in-frame clones and leaves out a portion. The data contain approximately 92,000 clones, roughly 70% of them singletons. The sequencing input was peripheral blood. These receptors all come from a woman between 55 and 75 years old in a cohort sampled during active or convalescent COVID-19. CDR3s include the opening cysteine and the closing phenylalanine or tryptophan. The D gene is left open where the match is weak. Size values are once, few and many counts, or a class for expanded clones, and some rows have none.

>-|TRBJ2-1|-|TRBV6-1
TGTGCCAGCAGTGCATCCGGACTAAACTCCTACAATGAGCAGTTCTTC
CASSASGLNSYNEQFF
>-|TRBJ1-5|-|TRBV7-9
TGTGCCAGCAGCTCGGAGGGGCCTCAGCCCCAGCATTTT
CASSSEGPQPQHF
>once|TRBJ1-6|-|TRBV19
TGTGCCAGTAGTATACGGGGATCCAATTCACCCCTCCACTTT
CASSIRGSNSPLHF
>few|TRBJ2-5|TRBD2|TRBV15
TGTGCCACCAGCTGGAGGGCGGGGGATGAGACCCAGTACTTC
CATSWRAGDETQYF
>-|TRBJ2-5|TRBD2|TRBV9
TGTGCCAGCAGCGTAGCCAATCCGGGAGGAAAAGAGACCCAGTACTTC
CASSVANPGGKETQYF
>-|TRBJ2-3|TRBD1|TRBV5-5
TGTGCCAGCAGCTTTAATTACAGGGGATCAGATACGCAGTATTTT
CASSFNYRGSDTQYF
>-|TRBJ2-2|-|TRBV9
TGTGCCAGCAGCGCCCCCGCCGGGGAGCTGTTTTTT
CASSAPAGELFF
>once|TRBJ1-3|-|TRBV5-1
TGCGCCAGCAGCTTGGGGGACATTGGAAACACCATATATTTT
CASSLGDIGNTIYF
>-|TRBJ1-2|-|TRBV3-1/TRBV3-2
TGTGCCAGCAGCCAAGATTTTGCGGTTTTTAGTAGCTACACCTTC
CASSQDFAVFSSYTF
>-|TRBJ1-6|-|TRBV5-1
TGCGCCAGCAGCTTGGCCCTTTCGGGTTCACCCCTCCACTTT
CASSLALSGSPLHF
>-|TRBJ2-1|TRBD2|TRBV7-3
TGTGCCAGCAGCTCGGGTGGGACTAGCGGGTACAATGAGCAGTTCTTC
CASSSGGTSGYNEQFF
>-|TRBJ2-7|-|TRBV3-1/TRBV3-2
TGTGCCAGCAGCCAAGAAGGGGGCTACGAGCAGTACTTC
CASSQEGGYEQYF
>once|TRBJ2-1|TRBD2|TRBV5-1
TGCGCCAGCAGCCCGGGACTAGCGGTCGACGCATCCTACAATGAGCAGTTCTTC
CASSPGLAVDASYNEQFF
>-|TRBJ2-7|-|TRBV29-1
TGCAGCGTTGGTCAGTTTGCCTACGAGCAGTACTTC
CSVGQFAYEQYF
>-|TRBJ1-2|TRBD1|TRBV25-1
TGTGCCAGCAGTGAATTGGGACAGATCTATGGCTACACCTTC
CASSELGQIYGYTF
>-|TRBJ1-1|TRBD1|TRBV19
TGTGCCAGTAGCTACAGGGGCGGCACTGAAGCTTTCTTT
CASSYRGGTEAFF
>-|TRBJ1-3|-|TRBV5-8
TGTGCCAGCAGCCGTTTGAGAGGAGCAACTGGAAACACCATATATTTT
CASSRLRGATGNTIYF
>-|TRBJ2-3|-|TRBV10-3
TGTGCCATCAGTCGGAACGCGGGGGCGATAACAGATACGCAGTATTTT
CAISRNAGAITDTQYF
>-|TRBJ1-5|TRBD1|TRBV25-1
TGTGCCAGCAGTGAAATGGGGACAGTTAGCAATCAGCCCCAGCATTTT
CASSEMGTVSNQPQHF
>few|TRBJ2-7|-|TRBV7-3
TGTGCCAGCAGCTTATCGTCGGGGAGCTCCTACGAGCAGTACTTC
CASSLSSGSSYEQYF
>-|TRBJ1-5|-|TRBV2
TGTGCCAGCACAAAGGGGCAGGGATATCAGCCCCAGCATTTT
CASTKGQGYQPQHF
>few|TRBJ2-3|TRBD2|TRBV4-1
TGCGCCAGCAGCCAAGGGGTTAGCGGGGGGGCATTAGATACGCAGTATTTT
CASSQGVSGGALDTQYF
>few|TRBJ1-2|-|TRBV10-1
TGCGCCAGCAGCCTACAGGGAGTAGTTTATGGCTACACCTTC
CASSLQGVVYGYTF
>-|TRBJ2-1|TRBD2|TRBV5-1
TGCGCCAGCAGCTTGGGTAGCGGGGGTACCCATGAGCAGTTCTTC
CASSLGSGGTHEQFF
>many|TRBJ2-1|TRBD2|TRBV3-1/TRBV3-2
TGTGCCAGCACCTTTAGCGGGGGGGCCTACAATGAGCAGTTCTTC
CASTFSGGAYNEQFF
>few|TRBJ2-3|-|TRBV12-5
TGTGCTAGTGGATCCCAGGGTTTAGATACGCAGTATTTT
CASGSQGLDTQYF
>-|TRBJ1-1|-|TRBV6-5
TGTGCCAGCACTCGAGGGGGAATGAACACTGAAGCTTTCTTT
CASTRGGMNTEAFF
>-|TRBJ2-1|TRBD2|TRBV3-1/TRBV3-2
TGTGCCAGCAGCCTAGCGCCCGGGGGGATTGAGCAGTTCTTC
CASSLAPGGIEQFF
>few|TRBJ1-1|-|TRBV10-2
TGCGCCAGCAGTTCCCCAGGTGCCACTGAAGCTTTCTTT
CASSSPGATEAFF
>few|TRBJ1-1|TRBD1|TRBV15
TGTGCCACCAGCAGAGAACTACAGGGGAGTCGCACTGAAGCTTTCTTT
CATSRELQGSRTEAFF
>-|TRBJ1-2|-|TRBV19
TGTGCCAGTAAACGGTTGCAGGGGCAGGGGTCCGGATTTAACTATGGCTACACCTTC
CASKRLQGQGSGFNYGYTF
>few|TRBJ2-3|-|TRBV4-1
TGCGCCAGCAGCCAAGAGGGGAGAGGCGGGGCCGTCGGAACGCAGTATTTT
CASSQEGRGGAVGTQYF
>few|TRBJ1-5|TRBD1|TRBV4-1
TGCGCCAGCAGCCAAGGTTCAACAGGGGGCGCGGGGCAGCCCCAGCATTTT
CASSQGSTGGAGQPQHF
>-|TRBJ1-2|-|TRBV6-5
TGTGCCAGCAGTTACTCGGCAGGGATCTATGGCTACACCTTC
CASSYSAGIYGYTF
>-|TRBJ2-2|TRBD1|TRBV25-1
TGTGCCAGCAGTGAACCGCGGGCCGGGACAGTTCCCGGGGAGCTGTTTTTT
CASSEPRAGTVPGELFF
>-|TRBJ2-5|-|TRBV14
TGTGCCAGCAGCAAAGAAGGGGGGACCCAGTACTTC
CASSKEGGTQYF
>-|TRBJ1-4|TRBD1|TRBV2
TGTGCCAGCAGCCCACAGGGGGCGGGAGAAAAACTGTTTTTT
CASSPQGAGEKLFF
>-|TRBJ2-7|-|TRBV28
TGTGCCACCGAAGAAAAAGCCCATTCCTACGAGCAGTACTTC
CATEEKAHSYEQYF
>-|TRBJ1-2|TRBD1|TRBV7-8
TGTGCCAGCAGCTTAAACAGGGGGTCTCGTGGCTACACCTTC
CASSLNRGSRGYTF
>once|TRBJ2-7|TRBD2|TRBV6-5
TGTGCCAGCAGTTACTCCCGGCTAGCGGGCGAGCAGTACTTC
CASSYSRLAGEQYF
>many|TRBJ1-6|TRBD1|TRBV19
TGTGCCAGCCAGGACAGGCCGAACTCACCCCTCCACTTT
CASQDRPNSPLHF
>few|TRBJ1-6|-|TRBV27
TGTGCCAGCAGCAACATGGGACAAGCCTATAATTCACCCCTCCACTTT
CASSNMGQAYNSPLHF
>-|TRBJ1-5|TRBD1|TRBV30
TGTGCCGCAGACAGGGCGGGCGGCAATCAGCCCCAGCATTTT
CAADRAGGNQPQHF
>-|TRBJ2-7|TRBD2|TRBV30
TGTGCCTGGAGTGTACCTGGACTAGCGGGCGAGCAGTACTTC
CAWSVPGLAGEQYF
>once|TRBJ1-1|-|TRBV5-6
TGTGCCAGCAGCTTGGAGGGGCCTTACTTTGTGATGAACACTGAAGCTTTCTTT
CASSLEGPYFVMNTEAFF
>-|TRBJ2-4|-|TRBV6-6
TGTGCCAGCAGTCAATCAGAAAGAAGACTAAACATTCAGTACTTC
CASSQSERRLNIQYF
>-|TRBJ1-2|TRBD1|TRBV15
TGTGCCACCAGCAGAGATCTCTCAGGGGGTGAAAGCTACACCTTC
CATSRDLSGGESYTF
>-|TRBJ1-5|-|TRBV19
TGTGCCAGTAGTATCAGCGGGGGGCCTCAGCCCCAGCATTTT
CASSISGGPQPQHF
>many|TRBJ1-2|-|TRBV5-1
TGCGCCAGCAGCTTGGGGGGCAGCCTTTCTAACTATGGCTACACCTTC
CASSLGGSLSNYGYTF
>-|TRBJ2-2|TRBD1|TRBV28
TGTGCCAGCAGCCGGACAGGGCTGAACACCGGGGAGCTGTTTTTT
CASSRTGLNTGELFF
>-|TRBJ2-3|-|TRBV11-2
TGTGCCAGCAGCTTCGACAGCCCGCACACAGATACGCAGTATTTT
CASSFDSPHTDTQYF
>-|TRBJ2-3|-|TRBV5-1
TGCGCCAGCAGCCCACTAGTCGGTGTGGTTGCAGATACGCAGTATTTT
CASSPLVGVVADTQYF
>-|TRBJ2-7|-|TRBV19
TGTGCCAGTAGAGCGGAATACGAGCAGTACTTC
CASRAEYEQYF
>-|TRBJ2-1|-|TRBV20-1
TGCAGTGCTAGTGAAGGCCGCCGGGGCTACAATGAGCAGTTCTTC
CSASEGRRGYNEQFF